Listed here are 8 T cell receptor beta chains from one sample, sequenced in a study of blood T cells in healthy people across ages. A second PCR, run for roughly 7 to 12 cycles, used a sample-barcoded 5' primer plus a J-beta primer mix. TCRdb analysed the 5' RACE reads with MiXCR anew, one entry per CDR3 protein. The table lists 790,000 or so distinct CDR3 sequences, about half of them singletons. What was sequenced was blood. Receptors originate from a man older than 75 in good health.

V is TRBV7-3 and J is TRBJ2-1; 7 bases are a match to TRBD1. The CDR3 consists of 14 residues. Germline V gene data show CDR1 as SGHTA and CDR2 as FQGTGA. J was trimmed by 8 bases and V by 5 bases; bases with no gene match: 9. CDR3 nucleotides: TGTGCCAGCAGCATAGGACAGGCCAGGGATGAGCAGTTCTTC. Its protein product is CASSIGQARDEQFF.

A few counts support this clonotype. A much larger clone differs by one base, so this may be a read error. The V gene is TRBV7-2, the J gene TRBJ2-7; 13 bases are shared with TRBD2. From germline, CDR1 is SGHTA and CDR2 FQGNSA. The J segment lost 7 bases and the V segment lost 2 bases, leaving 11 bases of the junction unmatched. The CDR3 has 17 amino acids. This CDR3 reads CASSLRGLAGLYNEQYF. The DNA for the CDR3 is TGTGCCAGCAGCTTACGGGGACTAGCGGGGCTATACAATGAGCAGTACTTC. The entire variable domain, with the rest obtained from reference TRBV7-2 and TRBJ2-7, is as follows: GAGVSQSPSNKVTEKGKDVELRCDPISGHTALYWYRQSLGQGLEFLIYFQGNSAPDKSGLPSDRFSAERTGGSVSTLTIQRTQQEDSAVYLCASSLRGLAGLYNEQYFGPGTRLTVT.

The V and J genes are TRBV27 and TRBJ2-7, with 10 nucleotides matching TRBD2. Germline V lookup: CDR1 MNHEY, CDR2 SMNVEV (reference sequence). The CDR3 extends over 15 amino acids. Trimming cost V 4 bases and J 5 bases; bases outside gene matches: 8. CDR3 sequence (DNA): TGTGCCAGCAGTTCGGCTAGCGGGAGATATAACGAGCAGTACTTC. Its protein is CASSSASGRYNEQYF.

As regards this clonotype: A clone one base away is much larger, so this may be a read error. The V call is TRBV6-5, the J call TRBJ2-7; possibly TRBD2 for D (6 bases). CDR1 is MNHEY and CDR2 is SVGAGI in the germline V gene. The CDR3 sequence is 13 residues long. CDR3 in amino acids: CVSSAGLLGEQYF. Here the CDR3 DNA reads TGTGTCAGCAGTGCGGGGCTTTTGGGGGAGCAGTACTTC.

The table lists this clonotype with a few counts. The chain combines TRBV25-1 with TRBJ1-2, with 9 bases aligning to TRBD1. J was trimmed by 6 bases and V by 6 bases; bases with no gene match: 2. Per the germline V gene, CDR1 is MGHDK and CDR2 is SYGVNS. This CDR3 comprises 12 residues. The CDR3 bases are TGTGCCAGCAGGGGGACAGGGCATGGCTACACCTTC. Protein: CASRGTGHGYTF.

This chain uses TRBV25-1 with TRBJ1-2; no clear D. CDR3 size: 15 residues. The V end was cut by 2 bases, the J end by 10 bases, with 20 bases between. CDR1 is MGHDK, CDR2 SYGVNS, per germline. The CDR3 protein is CASSEPGAAGMVYTF. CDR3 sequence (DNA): TGTGCCAGCAGTGAACCCGGCGCTGCGGGTATGGTCTACACCTTC.

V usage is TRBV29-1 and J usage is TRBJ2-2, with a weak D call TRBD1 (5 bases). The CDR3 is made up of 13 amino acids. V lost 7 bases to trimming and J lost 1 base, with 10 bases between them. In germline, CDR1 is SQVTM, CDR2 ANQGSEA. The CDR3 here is CSAGAVNTGELFF. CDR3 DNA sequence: TGCAGCGCTGGGGCAGTGAACACCGGGGAGCTGTTTTTT.

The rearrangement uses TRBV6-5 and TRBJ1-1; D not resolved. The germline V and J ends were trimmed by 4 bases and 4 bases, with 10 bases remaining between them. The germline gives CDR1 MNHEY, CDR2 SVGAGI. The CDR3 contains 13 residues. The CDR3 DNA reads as TGTGCCAGCAGTTTCACCGACGGCACTGAAGCTTTCTTT. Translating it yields CASSFTDGTEAFF.